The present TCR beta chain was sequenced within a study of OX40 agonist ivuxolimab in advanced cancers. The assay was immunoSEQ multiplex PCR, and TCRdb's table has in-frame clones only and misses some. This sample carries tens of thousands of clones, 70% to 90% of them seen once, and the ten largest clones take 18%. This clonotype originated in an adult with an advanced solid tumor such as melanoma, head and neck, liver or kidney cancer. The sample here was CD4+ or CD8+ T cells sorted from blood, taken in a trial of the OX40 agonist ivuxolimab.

The CDR3: CASSPDSSGEQYF. DNA for the CDR3: TGTGCCAGCAGTCCCGACAGCTCGGGTGAGCAGTACTTC. The chain couples TRBV27 to TRBJ2-7, with D possibly being TRBD1 (5 bases). The CDR3 is made up of 13 amino acids. Germline CDR1 and CDR2: MNHEY and SMNVEV (reference sequence). V lost 5 bases, J lost 7 bases, and 15 bases lay in between.